The clone carrying this T cell receptor (beta chain) was recorded at least ten times. Its antigen is not identified. The CDR3 extends over 13 amino acids. In germline, CDR1 is MDHEN, CDR2 SYDVKM. V was shortened by 7 bases and J by 7 bases, with 14 bases between the two germline ends. These data are taken from a study of T cells in Graves' hyperthyroidism and ophthalmopathy. Study-wide background: At initial diagnosis, before any treatment had begun, peripheral blood was obtained.

Every diagnosis used clinical symptoms, serum thyroxine and TRAb, thyroid ultrasound and orbital computed tomography. Cells are PBMCs isolated from roughly 9.3 ml of fresh blood. Study-wide results and caveats: Model output signaled ophthalmopathy a median roughly six months ahead of onset.

Researchers amplified the TCR beta CDR3 regions from RNA transcripts. First-round RT-PCR of the TCR CDR3 relied on the HTBI primer set. TCRdb re-analysed the multiplex PCR reads in MiXCR, keeping a single row per CDR3 protein. The sample carries fewer than 700,000 distinct CDR3 sequences, around 16% recorded once. Sequencing was performed on blood. This TCR derives from a woman between 25 and 40 years old with Graves' hyperthyroidism. This chain links TRBV28 with TRBJ2-1, with D tentatively TRBD2 (5 bases). The CDR3 loop reads CASTYEGLNEQFF. CDR3 sequence (DNA): TGTGCCAGCACCTACGAGGGCTTGAATGAGCAGTTCTTC.